This TCR beta chain was identified during a study of response to subunit inactivated influenza vaccine. Germline V gives CDR1 SGHAT, CDR2 FQNNGV. This CDR3 is 13 amino acids long. V was clipped by 1 base and J by 11 bases; unmatched bases: 6. TCRdb redid the calling of the RT-PCR reads with MiXCR, one entry per CDR3 protein. There are 300,000 to 350,000 distinct CDR3 sequences in the sample; approximately 23% occur only once, and about 9.4% lies in the top ten. Overall study results and limits: Authors suggested seasonal influenza vaccinations each recruit few new T cells.

Comments on this clonotype: What it recognizes is unknown.

The sequence derives from a man aged 45 to 75 who received an inactivated influenza vaccine. This sample comprised PBMCs from blood, obtained less than 22 months after vaccination. The chain couples TRBV11-2 to TRBJ2-3; 7 bases are shared with TRBD2. For the CDR3, the DNA is TGTGCCAGCAGCTTAGTTGGAGCGGGAAGGCAGTATTTT. Its translation: CASSLVGAGRQYF.